The next 16 T cell receptor beta chains were all read from a single sample in a study of blood T cells in healthy people across ages. PCR was performed a second time for about 7 to 12 cycles using a sample-barcoded 5' primer and a J-beta primer mix. TCRdb re-derived calls from the 5' RACE reads in MiXCR, one entry per CDR3 protein. This table has about 680,000 distinct CDR3 sequences, around half appearing once. Sequencing input: blood. The receptors shown here come from a woman aged 60-70 years in good health.

The chain couples TRBV10-3 to TRBJ2-3, with D tentatively TRBD2 (6 bases). Germline V gene sequence: CDR1 ENHRY, CDR2 SYGVKD. V shed 7 bases and J shed 3 bases, with 17 bases lying between them. CDR3 length: 15 residues. The CDR3 sequence: CAIIMGRTSTDTQYF. The CDR3, as DNA: TGTGCCATCATCATGGGGAGGACTTCGACAGATACGCAGTATTTT.

This clonotype turned up a few times. The V and J genes are TRBV7-7 and TRBJ2-2; D call uncertain. Germline V gene sequence: CDR1 SSHAT, CDR2 FNYEAQ (reference sequence). The CDR3 is 15 residues long. V dropped 5 bases and J dropped 5 bases, with 15 bases sitting between them. CDR3 loop: CASSPTDGRTGELFF. The DNA of the CDR3 is TGTGCCAGCAGCCCGACGGACGGACGAACCGGGGAGCTGTTTTTT.

J is TRBJ2-7 and V is TRBV4-3, with unresolved D. This CDR3 comprises 17 residues. Per the germline V gene, CDR1 is LGHNA and CDR2 is YSLEER. V was trimmed by 1 base and J by 0 bases, leaving 16 bases between them. The CDR3 region has the DNA TGCGCCAGCAGCCAAGGGAATCGGCGAGCGAACTCCTACGAGCAGTACTTC. Translating it yields CASSQGNRRANSYEQYF.

The chain links TRBV21-1 to TRBJ2-7; the table assigns TRBD2, which was not confirmed against the DNA. TRBV21-1 is marked as a pseudogene. The CDR3 is made up of 19 amino acids. In DNA form, the CDR3 reads TGTGCCAGCAGCATCTACTTGGGACTAGCGGGAAATCCGACCTACGAGCAGTACTTC. Amino acid sequence: CASSIYLGLAGNPTYEQYF.

This clonotype occurred once. J is TRBJ1-4 and V is TRBV4-3; 7 bases agree with TRBD1. J gave up 0 bases and V 4 bases, and 5 bases lay outside the gene matches. The CDR3 has 16 residues. Germline lookup yields CDR1 LGHNA and CDR2 YSLEER. CDR3 loop: CASSPDGTATNEKLFF. DNA of the CDR3: TGCGCCAGCAGCCCAGACGGGACAGCAACTAATGAAAAACTGTTTTTT.

The chain joins TRBV30 to TRBJ1-6; D gene unclear. The CDR3 runs 12 residues. V lost 1 base and J 10 bases, leaving 8 bases between the germline ends. Per germline, CDR1 GTSNPN and CDR2 SVGIG (reference sequence). CDR3 DNA sequence: TGTGCCTGGAGTGATATACGCTCACCCCTCCACTTT. Protein: CAWSDIRSPLHF.

This chain uses TRBV9 with TRBJ2-1; TRBD2 matches at 7 bases. This CDR3 is built from 15 residues. Germline lookup yields CDR1 SGDLS and CDR2 YYNGEE. V gave up 4 bases and J gave up 6 bases; unmatched junction bases: 10. CDR3 residues: CASSRYLTGGNEQFF. The DNA of the CDR3 is TGTGCCAGCAGCCGATACCTCACGGGGGGCAATGAGCAGTTCTTC.

The rearrangement joins TRBV18 to TRBJ2-1; no clear D gene. Between the trimmed V and J ends, which lost 3 bases and 5 bases, there was a span of 5 bases. The CDR3 contains 12 residues. The germline gives CDR1 KGHSH, CDR2 LQKENI. CDR3 sequence: CASSPVHNEQFF. As DNA, the CDR3 is TGTGCCAGCTCACCCGTCCACAATGAGCAGTTCTTC.

The V call is TRBV20-1, the J call TRBJ2-7; D is tentatively TRBD1 or TRBD2 (6 bases each). The DNA end is more similar to TRBJ2-4, so the J call may be wrong. From germline, CDR1 is DFQATT and CDR2 SNEGSKA (reference sequence). The CDR3 is 14 residues long. CDR3 in DNA: TGCAGTGCTACTACGGGGGCTGCGAGGGACATTCAGTACTTC. Translation: CSATTGAARDIQYF.

This clonotype occurred once. The rearrangement uses TRBV14 and TRBJ1-5, with unresolved D. This CDR3 is built from 13 residues. CDR1 is SGHDN, CDR2 FVKESK, per germline. Trimming removed 5 bases from V and 0 bases from J, with 5 bases in between. For the CDR3, the DNA is TGTGCCAGCAGCATCCATAGCAATCAGCCCCAGCATTTT. Protein sequence: CASSIHSNQPQHF.

The table lists this clonotype with a few counts. J is TRBJ2-6 and V is TRBV7-3; D unclear. The CDR3 covers 13 residues. CDR1 and CDR2 from the germline V gene are SGHTA and FQGTGA. Trimming left V 5 bases short and J 6 bases short, with 8 bases between. The CDR3 sequence: CASSPRQANVLTF. CDR3 nucleotide sequence: TGTGCCAGCAGCCCCCGACAGGCCAACGTCCTGACTTTC.

This sequence joins TRBV11-2 and TRBJ2-1; D perhaps matches TRBD2 (5 bases). Germline CDR1 and CDR2: SGHAT and FQNNGV. CDR3 length: 11 amino acids. Trimming left V 4 bases short and J 13 bases short, with 11 bases between. The CDR3 sequence is CASSSGIFQFF. CDR3 DNA sequence: TGTGCCAGCAGCTCGGGAATATTTCAGTTCTTC.

This clonotype was picked up a small number of times. The chain couples TRBV7-2 to TRBJ2-7; a possible D gene is TRBD2 (6 bases). CDR1 SGHTA and CDR2 FQGNSA come from the germline V gene. V lost 1 base, J lost 2 bases, and 12 bases lay in between. The CDR3 covers 15 residues. CDR3 residues: CASSLDWGGAYEQYF. CDR3 in DNA: TGTGCCAGCAGCTTAGACTGGGGCGGGGCCTACGAGCAGTACTTC.

This clonotype has just one count. This chain connects TRBV27 to TRBJ2-5; a possible D gene is TRBD1 (6 bases). V lost 6 bases and J lost 1, with 12 bases in between. This CDR3 contains 14 residues. Germline assignment: CDR1 MNHEY and CDR2 SMNVEV (reference sequence). The CDR3 is CASRTPDSQETQYF. The CDR3 coding sequence is TGTGCCAGCAGAACCCCGGACAGCCAAGAGACCCAGTACTTC.

This chain connects TRBV12-3 or TRBV12-4 to TRBJ2-7; perhaps TRBD2 as D (6 bases). The CDR3 is 18 amino acids. V dropped 1 base and J dropped 2 bases, with 21 bases sitting between them. The CDR3 reads CASSLEGFSGVSPYEQYF. CDR3 DNA sequence: TGTGCCAGCAGTTTAGAAGGTTTTTCGGGAGTCTCCCCCTACGAGCAGTACTTC.

This clonotype was detected once. It is unclear where the CDR3 begins or ends on the DNA, so no DNA is shown, and the CDR3 is as TCRdb lists it. The rearrangement joins TRBV5-6 to TRBJ1-2; the table's D call of TRBD1 was not tested on the DNA. Per the germline V gene, CDR1 is SGHDT and CDR2 is YYEEEE. The CDR3 is made up of 17 amino acids, end residues included. The CDR3 reads CASSLWAGGAANYGCTF.